A single T cell receptor beta chain is shown here with its context. These data are taken from a study of blood T cell repertoires in COVID-19. Study background: COVID-19 samples from acute and convalescent phases originated in the United States, Italy and Spain. T cells, B-cell-depleted T cells, or PBMCs provided the cDNA or gDNA that served as material.

Authors' analysis steps: Researchers report that nucleated cell counts were estimated from reference gene primer amplification. Here immunoSEQ multiplex PCR was the method, and the copy in TCRdb shows in-frame clones only, minus some. Clonal size and the V and J genes are those of that table, whereas D and trimming came from the DNA. The sample has fewer than 75,000 clones; about 88% are singletons. The receptor was derived from a man between 65 and 85 years old with acute or convalescent COVID-19. Sample: peripheral blood.

CDR3 in amino acids: CASRGGQSGNQPQHF. Written as DNA, the CDR3 is TGTGCCAGCCGGGGGGGGCAGAGTGGCAATCAGCCCCAGCATTTT. The chain has TRBV2 and TRBJ1-5, with a possible D match to TRBD1 (6 bases). The germline V gene has CDR1 SNHLY and CDR2 FYNNEI. V was trimmed by 8 bases and J by 2 bases, leaving 16 bases between them. The CDR3 has 15 amino acids.